This passage covers 30 T cell receptor beta chains from one sample sequenced in a study of human T cells and chemical hapten exposure. One entry per CDR3 protein results from TCRdb running MiXCR on the RACE reads. The table has around 69,000 distinct CDR3 sequences, about 9.1% seen once. Regarding time point: patch test 1, 2 weeks after DPC sensitization. Treatment noted: therapeutic diphenylcyclopropenone sensitization with weekly scalp DPC. The material was whole blood, obtained in connection with sensitization to the hapten diphenylcyclopropenone (DPC). The receptors stem from a woman aged 40-49 years with alopecia areata. Some clones in this sample may be carry-over from other donors' samples.

This clonotype was counted only a few times. This chain joins TRBV7-2 and TRBJ1-1; D not resolved. Per germline, CDR1 SGHTA and CDR2 FQGNSA. The CDR3 covers 13 residues. The germline V and J ends were trimmed by 7 bases and 4 bases, with 13 bases remaining between them. The CDR3 DNA reads TGTGCCAGCAACCGCCCCTCACCCACTGAAGCTTTCTTT. Its protein product is CASNRPSPTEAFF.

This clonotype appeared a few times. This chain connects TRBV2 to TRBJ1-1, with D possibly TRBD1 on 6 matching bases. The CDR3 loop spans 13 amino acids. Deletions cut 5 bases from V and 7 bases from J, with 14 bases between. CDR1 SNHLY and CDR2 FYNNEI come from the germline V gene. The CDR3 sequence is CASSPTGWGEAFF. The CDR3 DNA reads as TGTGCCAGCAGTCCTACAGGGTGGGGTGAAGCTTTCTTT.

This clonotype was seen many times. This chain joins TRBV10-3 and TRBJ2-3; D is uncertain. Germline CDR1 ENHRY, CDR2 SYGVKD. V was pared by 4 bases and J by 1 base, with 9 bases between. CDR3 size: 14 residues. CDR3 in amino acids: CAISVTVGTDTQYF. For the CDR3, the DNA is TGTGCCATCAGTGTCACAGTGGGCACAGATACGCAGTATTTT.

The J gene is TRBJ2-5, the V gene TRBV19, with D perhaps matching TRBD1 or TRBD2 (5 bases each). The CDR3 extends over 16 amino acids. The germline gives CDR1 LNHDA, CDR2 SQIVND (reference sequence). V lost 5 bases to trimming and J lost 1 base, with 17 bases between them. The CDR3 is CASSGGPGKSQETQYF. For the CDR3, the DNA is TGTGCCAGTAGTGGGGGACCCGGAAAAAGCCAAGAGACCCAGTACTTC.

This clonotype was counted at least ten times. The J gene is TRBJ1-2, the V gene TRBV7-2; D gene ambiguous. Deletions cut 0 bases from V and 2 bases from J, with 7 bases between. This CDR3 region has 14 residues. CDR1 and CDR2 (germline): SGHTA, FQGNSA. The CDR3 loop is CASSLAAANYGYTF. The CDR3 nucleotides are TGTGCCAGCAGCTTAGCGGCAGCCAACTATGGCTACACCTTC.

This clonotype has just a few counts. The chain couples TRBV9 to TRBJ1-4, with D perhaps TRBD1 (6 bases). The CDR3 covers 15 residues. Trimming took 4 bases from V and 3 from J, leaving 13 bases between them. In germline, CDR1 is SGDLS, CDR2 YYNGEE. CDR3 protein: CASSPRGGANEKLFF. For the CDR3, the DNA is TGTGCCAGCAGCCCCCGAGGGGGTGCTAATGAAAAACTGTTTTTT.

The rearrangement joins TRBV7-9 to TRBJ2-7; TRBD1 agrees at 8 bases. Looked up from germline, CDR1 is SEHNR and CDR2 is FQNEAQ (reference sequence). CDR3 length: 16 amino acids. V dropped 1 base and J dropped 0; count of bases not matched to a gene: 5. In nucleotides, the CDR3 is TGTGCCAGCAGCTTAGGGACAGGGACCCTCTCCTACGAGCAGTACTTC. It yields the protein CASSLGTGTLSYEQYF.

This clonotype has a count of ten or more. The chain combines TRBV7-2 with TRBJ2-1; TRBD1 might be the D (8 bases). CDR1 is SGHTA and CDR2 is FQGNSA in the germline V gene. This CDR3 spans 15 amino acids. V shed 5 bases and J shed 6 bases, with 17 bases lying between them. The CDR3 sequence is CASSLRQGRVNEQFF. The CDR3 DNA reads as TGTGCCAGCAGCCTACGACAGGGGAGGGTCAATGAGCAGTTCTTC.

Note on this clonotype: Since a much larger clone is just one base distant, this may be a read error. The chain carries TRBV12-3 or TRBV12-4 and TRBJ1-5; D may be TRBD1 (6 bases). The CDR3 is made up of 15 amino acids. The CDR3 spells CASGFGGSSNQPQHF. The CDR3 DNA sequence: TGTGCCAGCGGTTTTGGGGGCAGTAGCAATCAGCCCCAGCATTTT.

The chain's CDR3 is CSARDRGDNSPLHF. The DNA for the CDR3 is TGCAGTGCTAGGGACAGGGGAGATAATTCACCCCTCCACTTT. The genes are TRBV20-1 and TRBJ1-6; 9 nucleotides line up with TRBD1. Germline V gene data show CDR1 as DFQATT and CDR2 as SNEGSKA (reference sequence). The CDR3 spans 14 residues. V lost 3 bases to trimming and J lost 5 bases; unmatched junction nucleotides: 2.

This clonotype was counted many times. The chain links TRBV27 to TRBJ1-6; no clear D. V lost 6 bases and J 2 bases, leaving 8 bases between the germline ends. This CDR3 has 14 residues. In germline, CDR1 is MNHEY, CDR2 SMNVEV (reference sequence). The CDR3: CASSAGTYNSPLHF. The CDR3 nucleotides read TGTGCCAGCAGCGCCGGGACCTATAATTCACCCCTCCACTTT.

The genes are TRBV6-5 and TRBJ2-5; 7 bases align to TRBD1. V lost 2 bases to trimming and J lost 9 bases; unmatched junction nucleotides: 0. Looked up from germline, CDR1 is MNHEY and CDR2 is SVGAGI. The CDR3 is made up of 11 amino acids. This CDR3 is CASSYQGAQYF. DNA for the CDR3: TGTGCCAGCAGTTACCAGGGGGCCCAGTACTTC.

This clonotype came up many times. The rearrangement uses TRBV10-2 and TRBJ2-3; 13 nucleotides agree with TRBD2. Germline values: CDR1 WSHSY, CDR2 SAAADI. CDR3 length: 18 residues. The V and J ends lost 5 bases and 4 bases, in that order; junction bases with no gene match: 12. DNA for the CDR3: TGCGCCAGCAGTTCCGGACTAGCGGGGGCGCCCCCCGCAGATACGCAGTATTTT. Protein: CASSSGLAGAPPADTQYF.

The chain recombines TRBV7-9 with TRBJ1-2; no clear D gene. There are 16 residues in the CDR3. V dropped 0 bases and J dropped 0 bases, with 11 bases sitting between them. CDR1 and CDR2 (germline): SEHNR, FQNEAQ (reference sequence). The CDR3 coding sequence is TGTGCCAGCAGCTTAGCGTACGGAGCTGCTAACTATGGCTACACCTTC. Its translation is CASSLAYGAANYGYTF. Full variable domain (remainder filled in from reference TRBV7-9 and TRBJ1-2): DTGVSQNPRHKITKRGQNVTFRCDPISEHNRLYWYRQTLGQGPEFLTYFQNEAQLEKSRLLSDRFSAERPKGSFSTLEIQRTEQGDSAMYLCASSLAYGAANYGYTFGSGTRLTVV.

The rearrangement links TRBV6-6 to TRBJ1-2, with a tentative D call TRBD1 (5 bases). The CDR3 is made up of 15 amino acids. Germline V gene sequence: CDR1 MNHNY, CDR2 SVGAGI (reference sequence). Trimming took off 4 bases at V and 4 bases at J, with 16 bases between the two ends. The CDR3, as DNA: TGTGCCAGCAGTTTGTCACCGGGACCCAGCTATGGCTACACCTTC. This translates into CASSLSPGPSYGYTF.

This clonotype was seen ten or more times. The genes are TRBV7-9 and TRBJ1-1; D is possibly TRBD1 (5 bases). With 5 bases removed from V and 5 bases from J, the gap between germline ends came to 12 bases. This CDR3 has 13 amino acids. Germline CDR1 is SEHNR and CDR2 is FQNEAQ (reference sequence). In nucleotides, the CDR3 is TGTGCCAGCAGCCCCACCAGGGAAACTGAAGCTTTCTTT. This sequence encodes CASSPTRETEAFF.

The V gene is TRBV9, the J gene TRBJ2-1; 8 bases match TRBD2. Germline trimming cut 0 bases from V and 9 bases from J; bases unmatched to any gene: 8. CDR1 SGDLS and CDR2 YYNGEE come from the germline V gene. The CDR3 extends over 15 amino acids. The chain's CDR3 is CASSVAWAGLGEQFF. The CDR3 DNA reads TGTGCCAGCAGCGTAGCTTGGGCGGGACTAGGTGAGCAGTTCTTC.

This chain connects TRBV7-2 to TRBJ1-1; D uncertain. Deletions cut 5 bases from V and 5 bases from J, with 9 bases between. The germline V gene encodes CDR1 SGHTA and CDR2 FQGNSA. There are 12 residues in the CDR3. The CDR3 DNA is TGTGCCAGCAGCCGAGGCCGAACTGAAGCTTTCTTT. Its translation is CASSRGRTEAFF.

Ten or more counts support this clonotype. The CDR3 nucleotides are TGTGCCAGCAGTTACTCGATCGGGGGGCTACCCCTCCACTTT. This sequence encodes CASSYSIGGLPLHF. The V and J genes are TRBV6-2 or TRBV6-3 and TRBJ1-6, with D possibly TRBD1 on 6 matching bases. CDR1 and CDR2 (germline): MNHEY, SVGEGT. The CDR3 is 14 amino acids. V lost 0 bases to trimming and J lost 12 bases, with 12 bases between them.

The genes are TRBV12-3 or TRBV12-4 and TRBJ1-6; D possibly corresponds to TRBD1 (5 bases). Trimming stripped 0 bases from V and 15 bases from J, with 12 bases between. The CDR3 loop spans 13 amino acids. As DNA, the CDR3 is TGTGCCAGCAGTTTAGCGACAGTCTCGGTCCTCCACTTT. Translated: CASSLATVSVLHF.

This clonotype showed up just a few times. The J gene is TRBJ1-3, the V gene TRBV7-9, with TRBD1 identical over 12 bases. Germline V gene sequence: CDR1 SEHNR, CDR2 FQNEAQ (reference sequence). Trimming took 6 bases from V and 4 from J; bases not matched to a gene: 10. The CDR3 runs 17 residues. The CDR3 bases are TGTGCCAGCAGGGCCGGGACAGGGGGCATTTCGGGAAACACCATATATTTT. It is translated as CASRAGTGGISGNTIYF.

The V gene is TRBV20-1, the J gene TRBJ1-2; D is unresolved. Germline CDR1 is DFQATT and CDR2 is SNEGSKA (reference sequence). The length of the CDR3 is 16 residues. The V and J ends lost 3 bases and 4 bases respectively, with 21 bases between them. The CDR3 DNA reads as TGCAGTGCTAGCGACCACCGCGGGCCCACCCCCTATGGCTACACCTTC. It specifies CSASDHRGPTPYGYTF.

This clonotype was seen many times. This rearrangement joins TRBV7-9 to TRBJ2-5; 9 positions agree with TRBD1. V lost 5 bases and J lost 9; bases outside the gene matches: 16. The CDR3 is 16 amino acids. The germline V gene encodes CDR1 SEHNR and CDR2 FQNEAQ (reference sequence). CDR3 DNA sequence: TGTGCCAGCAGCCAATTCCCGGGGATGGGGGACAGGGCCCAGTACTTC. Translated, it gives CASSQFPGMGDRAQYF. Variable domain in full (rest from reference TRBV7-9 and TRBJ2-5): DTGVSQNPRHKITKRGQNVTFRCDPISEHNRLYWYRQTLGQGPEFLTYFQNEAQLEKSRLLSDRFSAERPKGSFSTLEIQRTEQGDSAMYLCASSQFPGMGDRAQYFGPGTRLLVL.

This clonotype has just a few counts. The chain recombines TRBV6-5 with TRBJ2-3; D call uncertain. V was trimmed by 3 bases and J by 4 bases, leaving 17 bases between them. Per germline, CDR1 MNHEY and CDR2 SVGAGI. The CDR3 is made up of 16 amino acids. In nucleotides, the CDR3 is TGTGCCAGCAGTTATGAAAGGGCCAGTGGGGCAGATACGCAGTATTTT. Translating it yields CASSYERASGADTQYF.

This clonotype was detected ten times or more. J is TRBJ2-3 and V is TRBV3-1; no reliable D call. The V end was cut by 1 base, the J end by 0 bases, with 11 bases between. The germline gives CDR1 LGHDT, CDR2 YNNKEL (reference sequence). The CDR3 extends over 16 amino acids. The CDR3, as DNA: TGTGCCAGCAGCCAAGGGGAAGCGACTAGCACAGATACGCAGTATTTT. This gives the protein CASSQGEATSTDTQYF.

The chain recombines TRBV2 with TRBJ2-5; the D call may be TRBD1 or TRBD2 (6 bases each). CDR1 and CDR2 from the germline V gene are SNHLY and FYNNEI. The CDR3 length is 14 residues. Trimming pared 6 bases from V and 2 bases from J, leaving 13 bases between. CDR3 loop: CASRFGGGQETQYF. The DNA of the CDR3 is TGTGCCAGCAGGTTTGGAGGGGGACAAGAGACCCAGTACTTC.

In its sample, this clonotype was seen a few times. The chain carries TRBV7-6 and TRBJ2-7; 9 bases fit TRBD1. J lost 2 bases, V lost 0 bases, and 5 bases had no gene match. Germline V CDR1 and CDR2: SGHVS, FNYEAQ. CDR3 length: 16 residues. Written as DNA, the CDR3 is TGTGCCAGCAGCTTAGCGGGCGGGACAGGGACCTACGAGCAGTACTTC. It encodes CASSLAGGTGTYEQYF. The full variable domain, completed using reference TRBV7-6 and TRBJ2-7, is GAGVSQSPRYKVTKRGQDVALRCDPISGHVSLYWYRQALGQGPEFLTYFNYEAQQDKSGLPNDRFSAERPEGSISTLTIQRTEQRDSAMYRCASSLAGGTGTYEQYFGPGTRLTVT.

CDR3 DNA sequence: TGTGCCAGCAGTCAGCAGTATAGCAATCAGCCCCAGCATTTT. It specifies CASSQQYSNQPQHF. The rearrangement uses TRBV12-3 or TRBV12-4 and TRBJ1-5; D call uncertain. The CDR3 has 14 amino acids. V was clipped by 5 bases and J by 0 bases, with 8 bases between them.

The V gene is TRBV18, the J gene TRBJ1-1; TRBD1 agrees at 8 bases. Per the germline V gene, CDR1 is KGHSH and CDR2 is LQKENI. The CDR3 extends over 13 amino acids. J was trimmed by 11 bases and V by 0 bases; bases with no gene match: 5. In DNA, the CDR3 is TGTGCCAGCTCACCACCTGGACAGGGTTCGGCTTTCTTT. This codes for CASSPPGQGSAFF.

This clonotype was recorded many times. J is TRBJ2-7 and V is TRBV4-1; tentatively, D is TRBD1 (5 bases). This CDR3 has 15 amino acids. Trimming left V 1 base short and J 5 bases short, with 15 bases between. Germline-derived CDR1 and CDR2 are MGHRA and YSYEKL. CDR3 in DNA: TGCGCCAGCAGCCAAGTGCATCCAGGGCGCCACGAGCAGTACTTC. Its translation is CASSQVHPGRHEQYF.